The 7 T cell receptor beta chains below all came from one sample that was sequenced in a study of cytomegalovirus exposure and HLA in healthy donors. Amplification used 60 Vbeta primers and 13 Jbeta primers. TCRdb's copy holds only in-frame clones and misses some; the assay was immunoSEQ multiplex PCR. The table records approximately 150,000 clones, around 78% of them present only once. Sequencing was done on a sample of PBMCs. The source is a woman between 18 and 29 years old in good health and CMV-seropositive.

In this sample, this clone turned up a few times. CDR3 DNA sequence: TGTGCCAGCTCACCACCGGGGGAGGGGATCTATGGCTACACCTTC. Protein product: CASSPPGEGIYGYTF. This rearrangement joins TRBV18 to TRBJ1-2; perhaps TRBD1 as D (5 bases). CDR3 size: 15 residues. Germline V gene data show CDR1 as KGHSH and CDR2 as LQKENI. Trimming removed 0 bases from V and 4 bases from J, with 12 bases in between.

J is TRBJ1-1 and V is TRBV5-1, with 7 bases aligning to TRBD1. Trimming removed 0 bases from V and 11 bases from J; junction bases left unmatched: 10. Germline CDR1 reads SGHRS; CDR2 reads YFSETQ. The CDR3 sequence is 14 residues long. The CDR3, as DNA: TGCGCCAGCAGCTTGGAAGGGGGCGCCGTCGGGGCTTTCTTT. Translation gives CASSLEGGAVGAFF. Filled out from reference TRBV5-1 and TRBJ1-1, the complete variable domain reads KAGVTQTPRYLIKTRGQQVTLSCSPISGHRSVSWYQQTPGQGLQFLFEYFSETQRNKGNFPGRFSGRQFSNSRSEMNVSTLELGDSALYLCASSLEGGAVGAFFGQGTRLTVV.

This chain uses TRBV7-2 with TRBJ1-1; D is unclear. The CDR3 is 15 residues long. V was clipped by 5 bases and J by 3 bases, with 16 bases between them. The germline CDR1 and CDR2 sequences are SGHTA and FQGNSA. The CDR3 sequence is CASSRTVFRDTEAFF. CDR3 in DNA: TGTGCCAGCAGCCGGACTGTCTTTAGGGACACTGAAGCTTTCTTT.

The chain combines TRBV27 with TRBJ2-1; a weak D match, TRBD1 (6 bases). The CDR3 spans 11 residues. CDR1 and CDR2 (germline): MNHEY, SMNVEV (reference sequence). V was pared by 7 bases and J by 11 bases, with 12 bases between. CDR3 bases: TGTGCCAGCACCTTTGACAGGCAGCAGTTCTTC. This encodes CASTFDRQQFF.

The V gene is TRBV5-8, the J gene TRBJ1-1; D ambiguous. The CDR3 runs 12 residues. V dropped 7 bases and J dropped 7 bases, with 14 bases sitting between them. In germline, CDR1 is SGHTS, CDR2 YDEGEE. The CDR3 loop reads CASSRGRLEAFF. The CDR3 DNA reads as TGTGCCAGCTCGAGAGGCAGACTTGAAGCTTTCTTT.

V and J are TRBV28 and TRBJ1-1; D is unclear. Germline V gives CDR1 MDHEN, CDR2 SYDVKM. Trimming took 6 bases from V and 0 from J, leaving 17 bases between them. The CDR3 sequence is 16 residues long. CDR3 loop: CASREVSEVLNTEAFF. CDR3 nucleotide sequence: TGTGCCAGCAGGGAAGTGTCGGAGGTCTTGAACACTGAAGCTTTCTTT.

CDR3 DNA sequence: TGTGCCAGCAGCTTAGTCCGAGAAGAGACCCAGTACTTC. Translation: CASSLVREETQYF. The chain is built from TRBV7-9 and TRBJ2-5; D not resolved. CDR1 is SEHNR and CDR2 is FQNEAQ in the germline V gene (reference sequence). Trimming pared 1 base from V and 3 bases from J, leaving 6 bases between. This CDR3 spans 13 amino acids.